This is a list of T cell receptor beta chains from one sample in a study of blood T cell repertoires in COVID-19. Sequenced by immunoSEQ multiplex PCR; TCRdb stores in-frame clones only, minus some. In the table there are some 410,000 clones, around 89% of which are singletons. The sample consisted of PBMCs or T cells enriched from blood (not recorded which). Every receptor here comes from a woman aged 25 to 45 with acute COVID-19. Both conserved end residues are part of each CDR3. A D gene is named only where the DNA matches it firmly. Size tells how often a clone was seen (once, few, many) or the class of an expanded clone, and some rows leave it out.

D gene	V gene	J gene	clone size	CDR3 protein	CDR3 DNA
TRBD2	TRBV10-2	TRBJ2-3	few	CASSESVAGGPDTQYF	TGCGCCAGCAGTGAGTCGGTAGCGGGGGGGCCGGATACGCAGTATTTT
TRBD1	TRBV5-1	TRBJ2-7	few	CASSVAGTGTTYEQYF	TGCGCCAGCAGCGTTGCCGGGACAGGGACCACCTACGAGCAGTACTTC
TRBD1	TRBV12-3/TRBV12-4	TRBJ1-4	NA	CASNTGDNEKLFF	TGTGCCAGCAACACAGGGGATAATGAAAAACTGTTTTTT
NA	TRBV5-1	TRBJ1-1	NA	CASSLGLNTEAFF	TGCGCCAGCAGCCTGGGGCTGAACACTGAAGCTTTCTTT
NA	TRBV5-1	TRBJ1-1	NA	CASSSGEKNTEAFF	TGCGCCAGCAGTTCCGGGGAGAAGAACACTGAAGCTTTCTTT
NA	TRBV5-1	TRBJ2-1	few	CASSWPDRNNEQFF	TGCGCCAGCAGCTGGCCTGACAGAAACAATGAGCAGTTCTTC
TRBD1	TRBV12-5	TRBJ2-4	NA	CASGRDRARENIQYF	TGTGCTAGTGGACGGGACAGGGCGCGTGAAAACATTCAGTACTTC
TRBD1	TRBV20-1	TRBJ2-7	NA	CSALQGPEQYF	TGCAGTGCATTACAGGGGCCCGAGCAGTACTTC
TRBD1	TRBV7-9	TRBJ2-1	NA	CASSTPTGLTDGEQFF	TGTGCCAGCAGTACGCCGACAGGGTTAACAGATGGTGAGCAGTTCTTC
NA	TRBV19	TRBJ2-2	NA	CASSILGATGELFF	TGTGCCAGTAGTATCCTGGGGGCGACCGGGGAGCTGTTTTTT
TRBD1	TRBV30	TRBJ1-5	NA	CAWSGGGQGNQPQHF	TGTGCCTGGAGTGGGGGGGGACAGGGTAATCAGCCCCAGCATTTT
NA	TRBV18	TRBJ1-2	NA	CASSPGSGNYGYTF	TGTGCCAGCTCACCAGGCTCAGGGAACTATGGCTACACCTTC
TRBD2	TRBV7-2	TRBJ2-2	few	CASSLPLLSSGGDTGELFF	TGTGCCAGCAGCTTACCCCTTCTATCTAGCGGGGGGGACACCGGGGAGCTGTTTTTT
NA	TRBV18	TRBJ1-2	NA	CASSSRSQAGNYGYTF	TGTGCCAGCTCATCCCGTTCACAGGCCGGGAACTATGGCTACACCTTC
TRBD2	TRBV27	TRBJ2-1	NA	CASSLGGWRGDSYNEQFF	TGTGCCAGCAGTTTAGGGGGATGGCGGGGGGACTCCTACAATGAGCAGTTCTTC
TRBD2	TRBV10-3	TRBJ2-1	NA	CAISESSSGAENEQFF	TGTGCCATCAGTGAGTCGAGCAGCGGGGCGGAAAATGAGCAGTTCTTC
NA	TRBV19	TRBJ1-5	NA	CASSIVQVGNQPQHF	TGTGCCAGTAGTATAGTTCAGGTGGGCAATCAGCCCCAGCATTTT
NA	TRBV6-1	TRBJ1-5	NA	CASSGEGVLGNQPQHF	TGTGCCAGCAGTGGGGAAGGGGTATTAGGAAATCAGCCCCAGCATTTT
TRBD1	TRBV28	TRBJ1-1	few	CASSLKGALTEAFF	TGTGCCAGCAGTTTAAAGGGGGCCCTTACTGAAGCTTTCTTT
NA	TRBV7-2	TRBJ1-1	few	CASSLQDFLTEAFF	TGTGCCAGCAGCTTACAGGATTTTCTAACTGAAGCTTTCTTT
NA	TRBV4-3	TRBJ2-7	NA	CASSQVGGAEQYF	TGCGCCAGCAGCCAAGTGGGGGGAGCCGAGCAGTACTTC
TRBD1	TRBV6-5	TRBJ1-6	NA	CASKGGTGGSPLHF	TGTGCCAGCAAGGGTGGGACAGGGGGTTCACCCCTCCACTTT
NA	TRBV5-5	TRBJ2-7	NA	CASSPVAGATYEQYF	TGTGCCAGCAGCCCGGTCGCGGGGGCCACCTACGAGCAGTACTTC
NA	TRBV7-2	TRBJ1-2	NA	CASSLVAPRYTF	TGTGCCAGCAGCTTGGTGGCCCCCCGCTACACCTTC
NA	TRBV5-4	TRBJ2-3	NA	CASSLTAGVTDTQYF	TGTGCCAGCAGCTTAACAGCGGGCGTCACAGATACGCAGTATTTT
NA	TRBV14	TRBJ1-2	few	CASSQDSSWTQGSNPNYGYTF	TGTGCCAGCAGCCAAGATAGCTCTTGGACTCAGGGGTCTAATCCTAACTATGGCTACACCTTC
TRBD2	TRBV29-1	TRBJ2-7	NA	CSAGLSYEQYF	TGCAGCGCGGGACTAAGCTACGAGCAGTACTTC
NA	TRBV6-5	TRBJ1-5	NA	CASRSAQAGNQPQHF	TGTGCCAGCAGGTCAGCCCAGGCCGGCAATCAGCCCCAGCATTTT
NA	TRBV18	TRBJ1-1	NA	CASQPGQRGTEAFF	TGTGCCAGCCAACCGGGACAAAGAGGGACTGAAGCTTTCTTT
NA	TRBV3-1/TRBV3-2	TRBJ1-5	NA	CASSQDTDSYQPQHF	TGTGCCAGCAGCCAAGATACAGATTCATATCAGCCCCAGCATTTT
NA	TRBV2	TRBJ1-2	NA	CASSEGRLNRRGYTF	TGTGCCAGCAGTGAAGGCAGGCTTAATAGGCGAGGCTACACCTTC
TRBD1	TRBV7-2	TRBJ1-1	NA	CASSLALQGRYLTEAFF	TGTGCCAGCAGCTTAGCGCTACAGGGGAGGTATCTCACTGAAGCTTTCTTT
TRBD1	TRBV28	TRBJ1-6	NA	CASTSDRGEHF	TGTGCCAGCACCTCCGACAGGGGAGAGCACTTT
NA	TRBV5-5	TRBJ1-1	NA	CASSSGLLNTEAFF	TGTGCCAGCAGCTCGGGACTGTTGAACACTGAAGCTTTCTTT
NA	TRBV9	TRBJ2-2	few	CASSVGWGLNTGELFF	TGTGCCAGCAGCGTAGGATGGGGGCTGAACACCGGGGAGCTGTTTTTT
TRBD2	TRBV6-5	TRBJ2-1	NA	CASRKAGKSYNEQFF	TGTGCCAGCAGAAAAGCGGGGAAGAGCTACAATGAGCAGTTCTTC
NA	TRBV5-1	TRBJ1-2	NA	CASSLDGGNYGYTF	TGCGCCAGCAGCTTGGACGGAGGGAACTATGGCTACACCTTC
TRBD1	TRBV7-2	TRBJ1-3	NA	CASSRTGQGASFPGNTIYF	TGTGCCAGCAGTAGAACCGGACAGGGGGCATCATTCCCTGGAAACACCATATATTTT
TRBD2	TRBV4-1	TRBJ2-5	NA	CASSQSQRGGRETQYF	TGCGCCAGCAGCCAATCCCAGCGGGGGGGCCGGGAGACCCAGTACTTC
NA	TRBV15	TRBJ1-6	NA	CATSRDAGGGPRRLHF	TGTGCCACCAGCAGAGATGCCGGCGGGGGGCCCCGTAGGCTCCACTTT
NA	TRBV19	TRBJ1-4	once	CASSMGAGNEKLFF	TGTGCCAGTAGTATGGGCGCAGGTAATGAAAAACTGTTTTTT
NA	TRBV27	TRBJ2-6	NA	CASSLRGGSGANVLTF	TGTGCCAGCAGTTTAAGGGGGGGTTCTGGGGCCAACGTCCTGACTTTC
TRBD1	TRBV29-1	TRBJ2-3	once	CSAPDREWADTQYF	TGCAGCGCCCCGGACAGGGAGTGGGCAGATACGCAGTATTTT
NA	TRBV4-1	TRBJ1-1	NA	CASSQRQGSTEAFF	TGCGCCAGCAGCCAACGCCAGGGGAGTACTGAAGCTTTCTTT
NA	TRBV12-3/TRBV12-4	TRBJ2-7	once	CASIIEGVGEQYF	TGTGCCAGCATCATTGAGGGGGTGGGAGAGCAGTACTTC
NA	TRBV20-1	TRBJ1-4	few	CSALVDEKLFF	TGCAGTGCTCTAGTTGATGAAAAACTGTTTTTT
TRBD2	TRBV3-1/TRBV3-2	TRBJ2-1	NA	CASSRGTSGARKQFF	TGTGCCAGCAGCCGGGGGACTAGCGGAGCCAGGAAGCAGTTCTTC
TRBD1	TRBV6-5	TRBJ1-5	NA	CASRKDRYNQPQHF	TGTGCCAGCAGGAAGGACAGGTACAATCAGCCCCAGCATTTT
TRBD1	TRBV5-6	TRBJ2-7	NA	CASSLYRGEGDEQYF	TGTGCCAGCAGCTTGTACAGGGGGGAAGGCGACGAGCAGTACTTC
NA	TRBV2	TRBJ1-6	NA	CASRARQVLGNSPLHF	TGTGCCAGCAGGGCTAGACAGGTTTTGGGTAATTCACCCCTCCACTTT